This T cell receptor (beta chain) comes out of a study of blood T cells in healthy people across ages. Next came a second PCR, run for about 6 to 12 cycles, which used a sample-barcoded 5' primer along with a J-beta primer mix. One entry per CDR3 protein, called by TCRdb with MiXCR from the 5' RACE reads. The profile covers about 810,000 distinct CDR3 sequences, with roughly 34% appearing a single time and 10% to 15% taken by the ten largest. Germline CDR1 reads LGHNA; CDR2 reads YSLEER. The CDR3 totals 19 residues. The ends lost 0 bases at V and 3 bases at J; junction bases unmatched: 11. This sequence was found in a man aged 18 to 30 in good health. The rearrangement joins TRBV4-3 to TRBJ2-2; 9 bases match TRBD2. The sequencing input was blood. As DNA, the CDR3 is TGCGCCAGCAGCCAAGAGTGGCAAGCTAGCGGGGATTACACCGGGGAGCTGTTTTTT. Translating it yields CASSQEWQASGDYTGELFF.